Below are 9 T cell receptor beta chains sequenced from a single sample in a study of blood T cell repertoires in COVID-19. Produced via immunoSEQ multiplex PCR; TCRdb's table is partial and in-frame only. The profile shows under 85,000 clones, approximately 85% of them singletons. Material for sequencing was peripheral blood. These receptors were collected from a man of 80 years or more with acute or convalescent COVID-19.

This chain connects TRBV5-1 to TRBJ2-7; D perhaps matches TRBD1 (6 bases). CDR1 SGHRS and CDR2 YFSETQ come from the germline V gene. The CDR3 sequence is 12 residues long. With 3 bases removed from V and 6 bases from J, the gap between germline ends came to 10 bases. CDR3 nucleotide sequence: TGCGCCAGCAGCTCCAGGGGTGGCGAGCAGTACTTC. This translates into CASSSRGGEQYF.

V usage is TRBV19 and J usage is TRBJ2-3; possible D gene TRBD1, 5 bases. The germline V gene encodes CDR1 LNHDA and CDR2 SQIVND (reference sequence). Deletions cut 8 bases from V and 4 bases from J, with 10 bases between. The CDR3 length is 12 residues. As DNA, the CDR3 is TGTGCCAGTTCCAGGGTCGCAGATACGCAGTATTTT. It encodes CASSRVADTQYF.

The chain couples TRBV6-4 to TRBJ1-1, with D unresolved. CDR1 MRHNA and CDR2 SNTAGT come from the germline V gene. The CDR3 runs 16 residues. The V gene lost 0 bases and the J gene lost 0 bases, with 11 bases spanning the gap. The CDR3 loop reads CASSDSFTRLNTEAFF. For the CDR3, the DNA is TGTGCCAGCAGTGACTCTTTTACGCGGTTGAACACTGAAGCTTTCTTT.

The J gene is TRBJ2-7, the V gene TRBV7-2; 13 bases agree with TRBD2. The CDR3 consists of 16 residues. From germline, CDR1 is SGHTA and CDR2 FQGNSA. V lost 3 bases, J lost 0 bases, and 2 bases stayed unmatched. CDR3 region: CASSFRTSGSSYEQYF. CDR3 DNA: TGTGCCAGCAGCTTTCGGACTAGCGGGAGCTCCTACGAGCAGTACTTC.

V gene TRBV9 combines with J gene TRBJ2-7; a weak D match, TRBD2 (6 bases). CDR1 and CDR2 (germline): SGDLS, YYNGEE. CDR3 length equals 13 residues. The V gene lost 0 bases and the J gene lost 6 bases, with 10 bases spanning the gap. The CDR3 DNA follows: TGTGCCAGCAGCGTAGGGGGGGTCGGCGAGCAGTACTTC. The encoded protein is CASSVGGVGEQYF.

The genes are TRBV7-2 and TRBJ2-5, with TRBD2 as a possible D gene (6 bases). V was cut by 4 bases and J by 5 bases, with 17 bases left in between. Germline V lookup: CDR1 SGHTA, CDR2 FQGNSA. CDR3 length: 15 residues. CDR3 DNA sequence: TGTGCCAGCAGCTCCACCCGGGACTTGGCGGAGACCCAGTACTTC. Protein product: CASSSTRDLAETQYF.

This sequence joins TRBV5-8 and TRBJ2-7, with D possibly matching TRBD1 (5 bases). From germline, CDR1 is SGHTS and CDR2 YDEGEE. This CDR3 region has 14 residues. The V end lost 4 bases, the J end lost 8 bases, and 19 bases lay between the germline ends. The CDR3 nucleotides read TGTGCCAGCAGCCACGCAGTGGGGCTAGGGCAGCAGTACTTC. This codes for CASSHAVGLGQQYF.

V is TRBV10-3 and J is TRBJ2-1; a possible D gene is TRBD2 (7 bases). The CDR3 runs to 14 residues. V was cut by 10 bases and J by 10 bases, with 23 bases left in between. The germline V gene has CDR1 ENHRY and CDR2 SYGVKD. As DNA, the CDR3 is TGTGCCAGCGGCTTTGGGGGGGCGCAGGGGGAGCAGTTCTTC. Its protein product is CASGFGGAQGEQFF.

This clone turned up a few times. The chain couples TRBV3-1 (or the pseudogene TRBV3-2) to TRBJ1-1, with 9 bases aligning to TRBD1. Trimming removed 3 bases from V and 5 bases from J; junction bases left unmatched: 7. Germline loops: CDR1 LGHDT, CDR2 YNNKEL (reference sequence). CDR3 size: 15 residues. The CDR3, as DNA: TGTGCCAGCAGCCATACAGACAGGGGGAAGACTGAAGCTTTCTTT. Protein: CASSHTDRGKTEAFF.